The rows below give T cell receptor beta chains drawn from one sample of a study of CD8+CD57+ T cells in acquired aplastic anemia. TCRdb redid the calling of the reads with MiXCR, one entry per CDR3 protein. The repertoire holds 260,000 or so distinct CDR3 sequences, with roughly 82% as singletons. The sample was sorted CD4+, CD8+, or CD8+CD57+ T cells (not recorded which) from PBMCs. These receptors were collected from a human donor with aplastic anemia. Both conserved end residues are part of each CDR3. The D gene is left open where the match is weak. Not every row has a clone size; where given, it reads once, few, many or a size class.

V	D	size	J	DNA	CDR3
TRBV7-9	NA	NA	TRBJ1-2	TGTGCCAGCAGCTCCTCAGAGGGGGGGTTGTTCTACGGCTACACCTTC	CASSSSEGGLFYGYTF
TRBV11-2	NA	NA	TRBJ2-3	TGTGCCAGCAGCTTAATGGTAGCTGCCGATACGCAGTATTTT	CASSLMVAADTQYF
TRBV20-1	NA	few	TRBJ1-4	TGCAGTGCTATCGGGGGCAGAGCCATGAATGAAAAACTGTTTTTT	CSAIGGRAMNEKLFF
TRBV19	TRBD1	NA	TRBJ2-3	TGTGCCAGTAGTTGGACAGGAGGTCCCGATACGCAGTATTTT	CASSWTGGPDTQYF
TRBV20-1	NA	NA	TRBJ2-7	TGCAGTGCTCGGGAACAGGAGGGCTCAGGGGGCTACGAGCAGTACTTC	CSAREQEGSGGYEQYF
TRBV2	NA	NA	TRBJ1-6	TGTGCCAGCATTGGAGGGGGGCACCATAATTCACCCCTCCACTTT	CASIGGGHHNSPLHF
TRBV10-3	NA	few	TRBJ1-4	TGTGCCATCAGTGAGTCATTCGGTGAAAAACTGTTTTTT	CAISESFGEKLFF
TRBV2	NA	NA	TRBJ1-2	TGTGCCAGCAGTGAGTCGCGCGTAGGGGCCTACTATGGCTACACCTTC	CASSESRVGAYYGYTF
TRBV2	NA	NA	TRBJ2-4	TGTGCCAGCAGTGGGTGGGGGGCGCAAGACAAAAACATTCAGTACTTC	CASSGWGAQDKNIQYF
TRBV5-5	TRBD2	NA	TRBJ2-3	TGTGCCAGCAGCCCCGAGCGGGGAGATACGCAGTATTTT	CASSPERGDTQYF
TRBV7-2	NA	NA	TRBJ2-3	TGTGCCAGCAGCTTAGCGGCAGACCCTAATAGCAAGCATTTT	CASSLAADPNSKHF
TRBV2	NA	NA	TRBJ1-1	TGTGCCAGCAGCTTATCAGGCGGACTGCAAGATGAAGCTTTCTTC	CASSLSGGLQDEAFF
TRBV9	NA	NA	TRBJ2-1	TGTGCCAGCAGCGTAGGTCCCTCGGGACACACAGTCTCCTACAATGAGCAGTTCTTC	CASSVGPSGHTVSYNEQFF
TRBV7-6	NA	once	TRBJ1-1	TGTGCCAGCAGCTTAGCCCACGGGACTCCCGTCGTCTTGAACACTGAAGCTTTCTTT	CASSLAHGTPVVLNTEAFF
TRBV7-9	NA	NA	TRBJ2-3	TGTGCCAGCAGCTTAGGGGCCTACGAGCAGTACTTTTATTTT	CASSLGAYEQYFYF
TRBV15	NA	once	TRBJ2-7	TGTGCCACCAGCGGCCGGGGCCTAGCGTACAAGGAGTACTTC	CATSGRGLAYKEYF
TRBV13	NA	NA	TRBJ1-6	TGTGCCAGCAGCATTCTTGGCGCCTCACCCCTCCACTTT	CASSILGASPLHF
TRBV7-8	NA	NA	TRBJ2-2	TGTGCCAGCAGCTTTCATCCAGAGCGGACAGCCGGGTCGCTGTTTTTT	CASSFHPERTAGSLFF
TRBV9	NA	NA	TRBJ2-1	TGTGCCAGCAGCGTAGGGTCAGATACGCACAATTTTGAGTTCTTC	CASSVGSDTHNFEFF
TRBV20-1	TRBD1	once	TRBJ1-5	TGCAGTGCTAGAGCGGACAGGGTGGATCAGCCCCAGCATTTT	CSARADRVDQPQHF
TRBV20-1	NA	NA	TRBJ2-7	TGCAGTGCCATACCGCTAGGGCCACCCTCCTACGAGCAGTACTTC	CSAIPLGPPSYEQYF
TRBV5-6	NA	NA	TRBJ1-2	TGTGCCAGCAGCTTGGAGAGGGAAGACAACTATGGCTACACCTTC	CASSLEREDNYGYTF
TRBV7-9	NA	NA	TRBJ2-3	TGTGCCAGCAGCTTAGCGGCAGGTCCCGTTACGCTGTATTTT	CASSLAAGPVTLYF
TRBV7-3	NA	NA	TRBJ1-5	TGTGCCACCAGCTTAGCCGTGGGTCAGCCTCAGCATTTT	CATSLAVGQPQHF
TRBV12-3/TRBV12-4	TRBD1	NA	TRBJ1-1	TGTGCCAGCAGGAGGGACAGGGGAAGGAACACTGAAGCTTTCTTT	CASRRDRGRNTEAFF